The source of this T cell receptor beta chain is a study of glioma-infiltrating T cells. Study-level points and caveats: Above-expected tissue-blood divergence occurred in all gliomas, most in low-grade ones.

The iRepertoire nested amplicon-rescue multiplex PCR amplified TCR alpha and beta CDR3s from RNA. Using its own MiXCR run on the multiplex PCR reads, TCRdb lists one record per CDR3 protein. The profile shows about 130,000 distinct CDR3 sequences, under 25% of them singletons. The V and J ends lost 4 bases and 1 base respectively, with 8 bases between them. The CDR3 is 13 amino acids. Germline assignment: CDR1 SEHNR and CDR2 FQNEAQ (reference sequence). In its sample, this clonotype was seen a few times. Antigen unknown. This TCR came from a human donor with low-grade glioma or glioblastoma, undergoing nonglioma brain surgery, or in good health (not recorded which). Sample: glioma tissue, nonneoplastic brain tissue, or PBMCs (not recorded which). The rearrangement joins TRBV7-9 to TRBJ2-7, with D possibly TRBD2 on 5 matching bases. CDR3 in amino acids: CASSYGESYEQYV. CDR3 in DNA: TGTGCCAGCAGCTACGGGGAGTCCTACGAGCAGTACGTC.